One and the same sample provided the 5 T cell receptor beta chains below, sequenced in a study of cytomegalovirus exposure and HLA in healthy donors. 13 Jbeta primers and 60 Vbeta primers were used for the PCR. Clones were read by immunoSEQ multiplex PCR, and TCRdb kept only the in-frame ones, dropping some. The table records under 200,000 clones, 80% of them present only once. The sequenced sample consisted of PBMCs. These receptors were taken from a woman between 50 and 59 years old in good health and CMV-seronegative.

The rearrangement joins TRBV5-1 to TRBJ2-3; TRBD2 matches 7 bases. The V and J ends lost 7 bases and 4 bases, in that order; junction bases with no gene match: 6. Germline-derived CDR1 and CDR2 are SGHRS and YFSETQ. CDR3 size: 13 residues. CDR3 sequence reads: CASGTGGPDTQYF. The CDR3 coding sequence is TGCGCCAGCGGGACGGGGGGACCAGATACGCAGTATTTT.

The chain has TRBV13 and TRBJ1-1; D may be TRBD1 (5 bases). V was clipped by 1 base and J by 2 bases, with 11 bases between them. CDR3 size: 15 residues. Germline V gene sequence: CDR1 PRHDT, CDR2 FYEKMQ (reference sequence). Here the CDR3 reads CASSLVGRGNTEAFF. The CDR3 nucleotides read TGTGCCAGCAGCTTAGTGGGGAGGGGAAACACTGAAGCTTTCTTT.

This chain uses TRBV2 with TRBJ1-5; 8 bases match TRBD1. CDR3 length: 17 residues. The germline CDR1 and CDR2 sequences are SNHLY and FYNNEI. V lost 3 bases to trimming and J lost 5 bases; unmatched junction nucleotides: 12. CDR3: CASSDPPGQGNYQPQHF. DNA for the CDR3: TGTGCCAGCAGTGACCCCCCCGGACAGGGCAATTATCAGCCCCAGCATTTT.

The chain carries TRBV7-9 and TRBJ1-4; D is ambiguous. V was trimmed by 5 bases and J by 8 bases, leaving 15 bases between them. Germline-derived CDR1 and CDR2 are SEHNR and FQNEAQ (reference sequence). The CDR3 has 14 amino acids. DNA for the CDR3: TGTGCCAGCAGCCTTGTCGCAGCGAGCGAAAAACTGTTTTTT. Encoded protein: CASSLVAASEKLFF.

V usage is TRBV7-8 and J usage is TRBJ2-1; 9 nucleotides agree with TRBD1. Germline trimming cut 3 bases from V and 4 bases from J; bases unmatched to any gene: 7. The length of the CDR3 is 16 residues. Germline values: CDR1 SGHVS, CDR2 FQNEAQ. The CDR3 protein is CASSLFTGTGYNEQFF. For the CDR3, the DNA is TGTGCCAGCAGCTTGTTCACCGGGACAGGGTACAATGAGCAGTTCTTC.